A single sample is the source of the 13 T cell receptor beta chains below, sequenced in a study of shared clonotypes between healthy human individuals. The data were produced by immunoSEQ multiplex PCR, yet TCRdb's version contains in-frame clones alone and is incomplete. The sample lists about a million clones; 70% to 80% were seen once. Sequences were obtained from memory CD4+ T cells sorted from blood. Subset defined: CD45RA-negative fraction. These receptors were obtained from a young man in good health.

This CDR3 reads CASSRGPRSQETQYF. CDR3 DNA sequence: TGCGCCAGCAGCAGGGGACCCAGGAGCCAAGAGACCCAGTACTTC. The chain links TRBV5-1 to TRBJ2-5; D tentatively reads TRBD1 or TRBD2 (5 bases each). V gave up 4 bases and J gave up 1 base, with 14 bases separating them. The CDR3 loop spans 15 amino acids. Per the germline V gene, CDR1 is SGHRS and CDR2 is YFSETQ.

This clone has just one count. The gene calls are TRBV11-2 and TRBJ2-7, with a possible D match to TRBD2 (6 bases). The germline CDR1 and CDR2 sequences are SGHAT and FQNNGV. This CDR3 has 15 amino acids. Trimming shortened V by 1 base and J by 0 bases, and 10 bases separated the two germline ends. This CDR3 reads CASSLVGGDSYEQYF. The CDR3 DNA reads TGTGCCAGCAGCTTAGTGGGCGGGGACTCCTACGAGCAGTACTTC.

The chain is built from TRBV4-3 and TRBJ2-7; TRBD2 matches at 12 bases. Germline V lookup: CDR1 LGHNA, CDR2 YSLEER. The CDR3 runs 15 residues. V shed 0 bases and J 12 bases; nucleotides not matched to a gene: 9. The CDR3 spells CASSQDTGTSGRLYF. CDR3 DNA sequence: TGCGCCAGCAGCCAAGATACGGGGACTAGCGGGCGATTGTACTTC.

This clone has a single count. The rearrangement joins TRBV10-3 to TRBJ2-3, with D uncertain. CDR1 is ENHRY, CDR2 SYGVKD, per germline. This CDR3 contains 15 residues. Trimming took off 7 bases at V and 5 bases at J, with 19 bases between the two ends. The CDR3 reads CAINLVRAYLDTQYF. Here the CDR3 DNA reads TGTGCCATCAATCTTGTCCGGGCTTACTTAGATACGCAGTATTTT.

The sample holds one count of this clone. The chain joins TRBV11-2 to TRBJ1-1, with D unclear. This CDR3 spans 13 amino acids. CDR1 and CDR2 (germline): SGHAT, FQNNGV. V was trimmed by 5 bases and J by 2 bases, leaving 9 bases between them. CDR3 in amino acids: CASSPQFNTEAFF. As DNA, the CDR3 is TGTGCCAGCAGCCCCCAATTCAACACTGAAGCTTTCTTT.

The genes are TRBV28 and TRBJ2-3; weak D call: TRBD2 (7 bases). This CDR3 comprises 16 residues. The V gene lost 7 bases and the J gene lost 6 bases, with 23 bases spanning the gap. CDR1 is MDHEN, CDR2 SYDVKM, per germline. The CDR3 nucleotides read TGTGCCAGCATTGGAGGGGGGGCGGACCCCCCGGATACGCAGTATTTT. Translation gives CASIGGGADPPDTQYF.

The CDR3 is CAWSVRNRVSRANSPLHF. DNA for the CDR3: TGTGCCTGGAGTGTACGCAACAGGGTCAGCCGGGCAAATTCACCCCTCCACTTT. This sequence joins TRBV30 and TRBJ1-6; D perhaps matches TRBD1 (6 bases). CDR3 length: 18 residues. Germline-derived CDR1 and CDR2 are GTSNPN and SVGIG (reference sequence). V lost 0 bases and J 7 bases, leaving 22 bases between the germline ends.

J is TRBJ1-1 and V is TRBV18; D is ambiguous. The CDR3 loop spans 12 amino acids. Trimming took off 5 bases at V and 1 base at J, with 5 bases between the two ends. Germline loops: CDR1 KGHSH, CDR2 LQKENI. CDR3 protein: CASSNKNTEAFF. The CDR3 nucleotides are TGTGCCAGCTCAAACAAGAACACTGAAGCTTTCTTT.

The chain has TRBV6-4 and TRBJ2-3; D gene uncertain. Trimming shortened V by 6 bases and J by 1 base, and 14 bases separated the two germline ends. In germline, CDR1 is MRHNA, CDR2 SNTAGT. This CDR3 is built from 15 residues. CDR3 in DNA: TGTGCCAGCAGCCCCGGGTTGACGGGCACAGATACGCAGTATTTT. Translating gives CASSPGLTGTDTQYF.

Concerning this clone: A far larger clone is one base from this, pointing to a likely read error. The rearrangement links TRBV5-8 to TRBJ2-3; D not certain. CDR3 size: 11 residues. The germline V gene encodes CDR1 SGHTS and CDR2 YDEGEE. Trimming left V 3 bases short and J 6 bases short, with 5 bases between. The CDR3, as DNA: TGTGCCAGCAGCTCCCGGGATACGCAGTATTTT. Translating gives CASSSRDTQYF.

J is TRBJ2-7 and V is TRBV4-3, with 7 nucleotides matching TRBD1. The CDR3 covers 15 residues. The J segment lost 3 bases and the V segment lost 0 bases, leaving 5 bases of the junction unmatched. CDR1 and CDR2 from the germline V gene are LGHNA and YSLEER. DNA for the CDR3: TGCGCCAGCAGCCAAGATTGGGACAGCCGCTACGAGCAGTACTTC. Protein: CASSQDWDSRYEQYF.

The chain combines TRBV28 with TRBJ2-3; 9 bases match TRBD1. Germline CDR1 is MDHEN and CDR2 is SYDVKM. The CDR3 runs 14 residues. After removal of 10 bases from V and 2 bases from J, the junction contained 7 bases not matched to a gene. This chain's CDR3 is CATNTGGITDTQYF. The DNA for the CDR3 is TGTGCCACCAACACAGGGGGCATCACAGATACGCAGTATTTT.

This clone was seen repeatedly, ten times or more. This rearrangement joins TRBV9 to TRBJ2-7; 10 nucleotides match TRBD1. This CDR3 comprises 15 residues. Losses at the gene ends were 2 bases for V and 7 bases for J; bases not matched to a gene: 9. Per germline, CDR1 SGDLS and CDR2 YYNGEE. For the CDR3, the DNA is TGTGCCAGCAGCGTCGGGGGGACAGGGGTGAGGGAGCAGTACTTC. It is translated as CASSVGGTGVREQYF.